This TCR beta chain was captured in a study of blood T cell repertoires in COVID-19. V shed 2 bases and J shed 6 bases, with 14 bases lying between them. The CDR3 has 15 amino acids. CDR1 LGHDT and CDR2 YNNKEL come from the germline V gene (reference sequence). Method: immunoSEQ multiplex PCR; TCRdb's copy keeps in-frame clones and lacks some. The data contain just over 300,000 clones, 70% to 90% of them singletons. The specimen sequenced was PBMCs or T cells enriched from blood (not recorded which). The sequence was obtained from a man aged 30-40 years who had recovered from COVID-19. This chain connects TRBV3-1 (or the pseudogene TRBV3-2) to TRBJ1-5; no firm D call. The chain's CDR3 is CASSQSDSRIQPQHF. DNA of the CDR3: TGTGCCAGCAGCCAATCAGACTCCAGAATTCAGCCCCAGCATTTT.